This T cell receptor (beta chain) stems from a study of beta chain features in type 1 diabetes. Study outcomes and limitations: Since sequencing was performed on cDNA, cells with high TCR expression could be over-represented. It was among patients, rather than healthy donors, that naive, central memory and Treg TCRB repertoires appeared more similar. Shorter TCRB CDR3s, moderately but significantly so, marked every one of the four CD4+ subsets in Type 1 diabetes patients.

This clone was recorded a few times. Its specificity is not known. The trim removed 5 bases at V and 6 bases at J, leaving 10 bases unmatched. Germline loops: CDR1 LNHDA, CDR2 SQIVND (reference sequence). The CDR3 runs to 14 residues. By way of CD45RO/CCR7/CD25/CD127/CD95/CD27, the CD4+ regulatory, stem cell-like memory, central memory and naive cells were sorted. Every isolated RNA sample was fully reverse transcribed, so sequencing captured expressed TCRB transcripts. There were 3 million to 4 million reads on average in the naive, central memory and regulatory T cell samples. TCRdb keeps only in-frame clones here, not all; method: immunoSEQ multiplex PCR. The data contain about 650,000 clones, roughly 12% of them seen just once; the ten biggest clones take up 0.095% to 0.15%.

V gene TRBV19 combines with J gene TRBJ2-7, with TRBD1 matching 7 bases. Sample: naive CD4+ T cells from blood. The receptor comes from a man aged 25-45 years with type 1 diabetes. The CDR3 sequence is CASSLQGSPSEQYF. CDR3 in DNA: TGTGCCAGTAGTCTACAGGGGAGCCCTAGCGAGCAGTACTTC. Filled out from reference TRBV19 and TRBJ2-7, the complete variable domain reads DGGITQSPKYLFRKEGQNVTLSCEQNLNHDAMYWYRQDPGQGLRLIYYSQIVNDFQKGDIAEGYSVSREKKESFPLTVTSAQKNPTAFYLCASSLQGSPSEQYFGPGTRLTVT.